This entry lists 5 T cell receptor beta chains sequenced from one sample in a study of T-cell reconstitution after alpha-beta-depleted transplantation in children. TCRbeta library preparation incorporated unique molecular identifiers. Each CDR3 protein is one row after TCRdb ran MiXCR on the PCR reads. Of 220,000 or so distinct CDR3 sequences listed, 6.5% to 9% were seen once; the top ten hold nearly 6.5%. This specimen consisted of PBMCs, mostly from graft donor cells, obtained 180 days after TCRalphabeta/CD19-depleted stem cell transplant. These receptors all come from a male patient younger than 18 who had a stem cell transplant for acute lymphoblastic leukemia, so the T cells may come from the graft donor.

This clonotype was detected ten times or more. This CDR3 is CASSLQPTNEKLFF. CDR3 in DNA: TGTGCCAGCAGCTTGCAGCCAACTAATGAAAAACTGTTTTTT. The chain combines TRBV7-6 with TRBJ1-4; D is unclear. Trimming took off 3 bases at V and 0 bases at J, with 5 bases between the two ends. This CDR3 region has 14 residues. Germline CDR1 is SGHVS and CDR2 is FNYEAQ.

This clonotype was detected ten times or more. V and J are TRBV28 and TRBJ2-7, with 7 bases fitting TRBD1. The germline CDR1 and CDR2 sequences are MDHEN and SYDVKM. The CDR3 loop spans 15 amino acids. The V segment lost 5 bases and the J segment 1 base; nucleotides outside the gene matches: 8. The CDR3 here is CASSPLGTVSYEQYF. The CDR3 nucleotides are TGTGCCAGCAGTCCTCTCGGGACAGTTTCCTACGAGCAGTACTTC.

In the case of this clonotype: A much larger clone is a single base away; this may be a read error. The J gene is TRBJ1-2, the V gene TRBV5-1; D is ambiguous. Trimming stripped 0 bases from V and 4 bases from J, with 16 bases between. The CDR3 extends over 16 amino acids. In germline, CDR1 is SGHRS, CDR2 YFSETQ. As DNA, the CDR3 is TGCGCCAGCAGCTTGGCTCTGGCGGCGACTCTCTATGGCTACACCTTC. It is translated as CASSLALAATLYGYTF.

This clonotype was recorded at least ten times. The V and J genes are TRBV3-1 and TRBJ2-7, with 8 bases aligning to TRBD1. V gave up 0 bases and J gave up 5 bases; unmatched junction bases: 12. The germline gives CDR1 LGHDT, CDR2 YNNKEL (reference sequence). This CDR3 spans 17 amino acids. This chain's CDR3 is CASSQEGAGRGHDEQYF. The CDR3 DNA sequence: TGTGCCAGCAGCCAAGAAGGAGCAGGCAGGGGGCATGACGAGCAGTACTTC.

This clonotype was seen repeatedly, ten times or more. The chain carries TRBV5-1 and TRBJ2-5, with 7 nucleotides matching TRBD1. The CDR3 has 15 amino acids. In germline, CDR1 is SGHRS, CDR2 YFSETQ. V gave up 3 bases and J gave up 2 bases; unmatched junction bases: 7. CDR3 region: CASSSSGQPQETQYF. The CDR3 coding sequence is TGCGCCAGCAGCTCTTCGGGACAGCCACAAGAGACCCAGTACTTC.